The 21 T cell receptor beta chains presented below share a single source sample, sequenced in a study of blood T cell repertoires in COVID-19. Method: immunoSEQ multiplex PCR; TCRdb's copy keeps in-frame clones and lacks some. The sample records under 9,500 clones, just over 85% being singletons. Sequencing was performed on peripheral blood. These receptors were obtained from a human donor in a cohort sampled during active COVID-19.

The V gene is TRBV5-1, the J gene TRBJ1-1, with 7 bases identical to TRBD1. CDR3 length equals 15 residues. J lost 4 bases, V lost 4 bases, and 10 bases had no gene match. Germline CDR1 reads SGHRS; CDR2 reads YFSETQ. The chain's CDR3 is CASSPDRVGLTEAFF. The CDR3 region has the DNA TGCGCCAGCAGCCCCGACAGGGTAGGACTCACTGAAGCTTTCTTT.

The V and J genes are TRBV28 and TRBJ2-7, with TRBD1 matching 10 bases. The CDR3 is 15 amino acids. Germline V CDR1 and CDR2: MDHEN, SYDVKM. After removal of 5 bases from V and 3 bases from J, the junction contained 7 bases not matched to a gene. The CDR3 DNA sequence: TGTGCCAGCAGTAGACCGGGACAGGGGCTCTACGAGCAGTACTTC. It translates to CASSRPGQGLYEQYF.

DNA for the CDR3: TGTGCCAGCAGTAGGATATTCGGGTACACTGAAGCTTTCTTT. This sequence encodes CASSRIFGYTEAFF. The chain couples TRBV6-5 to TRBJ1-1; D not certain. Trimming cost V 5 bases and J 3 bases, with 13 bases left between them. The germline CDR1 and CDR2 sequences are MNHEY and SVGAGI. This CDR3 spans 14 amino acids.

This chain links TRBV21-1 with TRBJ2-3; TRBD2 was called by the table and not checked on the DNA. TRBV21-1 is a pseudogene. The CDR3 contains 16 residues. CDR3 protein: CASSKGGREGTDTQYF. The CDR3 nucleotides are TGTGCCAGCAGCAAAGGCGGGAGGGAGGGCACAGATACGCAGTATTTT.

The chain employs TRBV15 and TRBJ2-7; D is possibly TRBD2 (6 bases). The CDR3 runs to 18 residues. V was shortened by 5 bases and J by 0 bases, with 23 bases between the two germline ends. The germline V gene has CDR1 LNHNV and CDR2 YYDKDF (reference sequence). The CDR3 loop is CATSGGEVETDLSYEQYF. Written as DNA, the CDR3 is TGTGCCACCAGCGGTGGGGAGGTTGAGACAGATCTCTCCTACGAGCAGTACTTC.

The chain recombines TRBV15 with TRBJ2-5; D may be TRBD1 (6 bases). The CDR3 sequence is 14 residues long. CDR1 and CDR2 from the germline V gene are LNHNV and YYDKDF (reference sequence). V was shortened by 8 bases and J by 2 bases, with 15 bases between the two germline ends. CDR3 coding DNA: TGTGCCACCTACCCACCGGGACAACAAGAGACCCAGTACTTC. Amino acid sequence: CATYPPGQQETQYF.

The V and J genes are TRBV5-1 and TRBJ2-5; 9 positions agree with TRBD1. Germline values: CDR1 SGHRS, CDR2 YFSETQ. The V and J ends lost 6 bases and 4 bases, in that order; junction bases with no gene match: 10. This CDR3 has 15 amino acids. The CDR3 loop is CASTLGDRDGETQYF. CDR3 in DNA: TGCGCCAGCACCCTGGGGGACAGGGACGGAGAGACCCAGTACTTC.

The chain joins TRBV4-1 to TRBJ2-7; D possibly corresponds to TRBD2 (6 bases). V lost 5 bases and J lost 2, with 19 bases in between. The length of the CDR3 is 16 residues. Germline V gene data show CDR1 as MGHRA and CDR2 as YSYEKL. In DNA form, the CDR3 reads TGCGCCAGCAGCTCTTCGATCAGATCGGGGGCCTACGAGCAGTACTTC. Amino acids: CASSSSIRSGAYEQYF.

The CDR3 reads CSAQGETQYF. CDR3 DNA: TGCAGTGCTCAGGGAGAGACCCAGTACTTC. The chain recombines TRBV20-1 with TRBJ2-5; tentative D call: TRBD1 (5 bases). The V end lost 5 bases, the J end lost 4 bases, and 5 bases lay between the germline ends. This CDR3 region has 10 residues. Germline V gene lookup returns CDR1 DFQATT and CDR2 SNEGSKA (reference sequence).

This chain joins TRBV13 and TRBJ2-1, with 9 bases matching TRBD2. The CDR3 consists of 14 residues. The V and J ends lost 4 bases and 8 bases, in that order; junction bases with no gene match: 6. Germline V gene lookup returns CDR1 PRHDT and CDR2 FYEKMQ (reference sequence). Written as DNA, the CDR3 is TGTGCCAGCAGCTGGACTAGCGCTTGGGATGAGCAGTTCTTC. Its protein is CASSWTSAWDEQFF.

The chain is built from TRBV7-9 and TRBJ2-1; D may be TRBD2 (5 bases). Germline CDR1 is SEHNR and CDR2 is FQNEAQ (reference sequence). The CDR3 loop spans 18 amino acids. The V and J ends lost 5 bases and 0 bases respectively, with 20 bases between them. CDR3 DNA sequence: TGTGCCAGCAGCGACCCCCAACCGAGGGAAAACTCCTACAATGAGCAGTTCTTC. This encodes CASSDPQPRENSYNEQFF.

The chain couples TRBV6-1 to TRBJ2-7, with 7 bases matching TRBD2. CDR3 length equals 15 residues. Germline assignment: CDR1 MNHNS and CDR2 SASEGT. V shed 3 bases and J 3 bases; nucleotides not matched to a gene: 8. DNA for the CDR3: TGTGCCAGCAGTGACAGTGGCGGGAGTGTCTACGAGCAGTACTTC. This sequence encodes CASSDSGGSVYEQYF.

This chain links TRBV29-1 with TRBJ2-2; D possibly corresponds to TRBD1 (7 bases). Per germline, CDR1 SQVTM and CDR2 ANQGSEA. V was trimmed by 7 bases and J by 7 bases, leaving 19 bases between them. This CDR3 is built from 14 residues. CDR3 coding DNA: TGCAGCGCCAGAGGGGGCAGGGGGGACGGGGAGCTGTTTTTT. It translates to CSARGGRGDGELFF.

The CDR3 bases are TGTGCCAGCAGCACCGACAGGTATTCAACGAACACCGGGGAGCTGTTTTTT. This translates into CASSTDRYSTNTGELFF. The chain is built from TRBV28 and TRBJ2-2; D is perhaps TRBD1 (6 bases). Germline V CDR1 and CDR2: MDHEN, SYDVKM. Trimming pared 6 bases from V and 0 bases from J, leaving 17 bases between. CDR3 length: 17 residues.

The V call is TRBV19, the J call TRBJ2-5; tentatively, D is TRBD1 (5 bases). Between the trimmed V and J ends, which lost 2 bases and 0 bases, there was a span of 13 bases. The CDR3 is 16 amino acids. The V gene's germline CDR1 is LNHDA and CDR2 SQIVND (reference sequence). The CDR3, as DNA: TGTGCCAGTAGTATAACCATCGGACACCACCAAGAGACCCAGTACTTC. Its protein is CASSITIGHHQETQYF.

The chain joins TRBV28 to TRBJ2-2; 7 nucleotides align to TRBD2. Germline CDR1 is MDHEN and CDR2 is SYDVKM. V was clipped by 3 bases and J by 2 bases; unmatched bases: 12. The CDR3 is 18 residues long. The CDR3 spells CASSFFLAADSNTGELFF. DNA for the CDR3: TGTGCCAGCAGTTTCTTTCTAGCGGCTGACTCAAACACCGGGGAGCTGTTTTTT.

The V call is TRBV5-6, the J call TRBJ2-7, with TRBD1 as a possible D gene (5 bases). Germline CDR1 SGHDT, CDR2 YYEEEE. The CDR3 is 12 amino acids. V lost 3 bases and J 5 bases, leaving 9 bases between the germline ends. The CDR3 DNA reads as TGTGCCAGCAGCTGGGGCCTCCACGAGCAGTACTTC. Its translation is CASSWGLHEQYF. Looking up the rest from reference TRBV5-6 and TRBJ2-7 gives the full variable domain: DAGVTQSPTHLIKTRGQQVTLRCSPKSGHDTVSWYQQALGQGPQFIFQYYEEEERQRGNFPDRFSGHQFPNYSSELNVNALLLGDSALYLCASSWGLHEQYFGPGTRLTVT.

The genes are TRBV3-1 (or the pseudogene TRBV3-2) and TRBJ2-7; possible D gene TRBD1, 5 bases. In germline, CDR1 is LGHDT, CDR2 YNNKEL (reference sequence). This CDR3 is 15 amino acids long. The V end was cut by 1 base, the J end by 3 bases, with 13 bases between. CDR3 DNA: TGTGCCAGCAGCCAAGGGCGACAGCGAAACTACGAGCAGTACTTC. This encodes CASSQGRQRNYEQYF.

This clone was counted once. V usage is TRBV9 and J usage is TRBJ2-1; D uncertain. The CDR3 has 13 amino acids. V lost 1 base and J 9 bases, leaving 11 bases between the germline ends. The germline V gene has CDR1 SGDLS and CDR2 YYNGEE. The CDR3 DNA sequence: TGTGCCAGCAGCGTAAGTAGCTATGGTGAGCAGTTCTTC. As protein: CASSVSSYGEQFF.

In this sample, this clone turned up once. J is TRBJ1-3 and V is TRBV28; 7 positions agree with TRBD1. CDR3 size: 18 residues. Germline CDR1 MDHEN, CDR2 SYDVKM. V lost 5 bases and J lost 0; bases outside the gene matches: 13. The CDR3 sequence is CASSLPPLQGNSGNTIYF. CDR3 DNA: TGTGCCAGCAGTCTCCCCCCCCTACAGGGGAACTCTGGAAACACCATATATTTT.

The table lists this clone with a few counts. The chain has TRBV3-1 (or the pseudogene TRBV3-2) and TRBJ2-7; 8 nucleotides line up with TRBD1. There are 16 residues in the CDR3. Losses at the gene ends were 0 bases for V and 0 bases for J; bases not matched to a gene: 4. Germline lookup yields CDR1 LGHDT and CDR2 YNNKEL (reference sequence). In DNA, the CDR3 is TGTGCCAGCAGCCAAGAGAGGACAGGGAGCTCCTACGAGCAGTACTTC. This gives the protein CASSQERTGSSYEQYF.